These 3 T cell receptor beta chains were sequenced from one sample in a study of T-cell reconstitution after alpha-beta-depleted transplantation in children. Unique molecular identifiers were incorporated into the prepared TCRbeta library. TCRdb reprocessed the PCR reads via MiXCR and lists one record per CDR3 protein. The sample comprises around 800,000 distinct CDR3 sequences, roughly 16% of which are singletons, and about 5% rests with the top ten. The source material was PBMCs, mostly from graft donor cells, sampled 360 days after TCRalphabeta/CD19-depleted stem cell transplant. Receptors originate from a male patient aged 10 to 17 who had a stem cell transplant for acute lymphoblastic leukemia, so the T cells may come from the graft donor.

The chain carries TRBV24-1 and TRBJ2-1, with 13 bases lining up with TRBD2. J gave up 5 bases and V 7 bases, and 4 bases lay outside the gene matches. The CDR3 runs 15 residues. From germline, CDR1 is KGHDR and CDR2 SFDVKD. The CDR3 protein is CATSRGLAGNNEQFF. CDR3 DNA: TGTGCCACCAGCCGGGGACTAGCGGGAAACAATGAGCAGTTCTTC.

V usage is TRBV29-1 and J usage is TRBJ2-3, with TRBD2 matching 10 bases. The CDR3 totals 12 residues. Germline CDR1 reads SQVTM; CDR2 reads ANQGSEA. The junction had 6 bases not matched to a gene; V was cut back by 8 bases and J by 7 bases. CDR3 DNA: TGCAGCAGTCCGGGACTAGCGAATACGCAGTATTTT. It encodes CSSPGLANTQYF.

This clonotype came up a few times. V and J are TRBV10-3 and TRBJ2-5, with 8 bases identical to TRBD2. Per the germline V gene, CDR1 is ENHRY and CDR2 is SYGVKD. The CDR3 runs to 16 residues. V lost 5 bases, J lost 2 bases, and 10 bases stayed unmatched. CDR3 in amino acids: CAISRGSGIPQETQYF. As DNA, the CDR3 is TGTGCCATCAGTCGAGGTAGCGGGATACCACAAGAGACCCAGTACTTC.